Below, 30 T cell receptor beta chains from the same sample are listed, as sequenced in a study of Tregs in tolerant kidney transplant recipients. Sequenced by immunoSEQ multiplex PCR; TCRdb stores in-frame clones only, minus some. Of about 100,000 clones in the sample, over 85% were seen once. Material: CD4+ T cells from blood, obtained before the transplant. Receptors originate from a human donor who received a combined kidney and bone marrow transplant.

J is TRBJ1-1 and V is TRBV11-2; the D is unclear. CDR3 length equals 13 residues. The V gene lost 5 bases and the J gene lost 1 base, with 8 bases spanning the gap. Germline V gene lookup returns CDR1 SGHAT and CDR2 FQNNGV. The CDR3 coding sequence is TGTGCCAGCAGCCCGTACAGGAACACTGAAGCTTTCTTT. Translation: CASSPYRNTEAFF.

V usage is TRBV7-9 and J usage is TRBJ2-7; 9 positions agree with TRBD1. This CDR3 contains 15 residues. Germline V gene sequence: CDR1 SEHNR, CDR2 FQNEAQ (reference sequence). The V and J ends lost 1 base and 3 bases, in that order; junction bases with no gene match: 4. DNA for the CDR3: TGTGCCAGCAGCTTAGGGGGACAGGGTGGCTACGAGCAGTACTTC. It specifies CASSLGGQGGYEQYF.

This clone occurred once. The J gene is TRBJ2-1, the V gene TRBV4-3; tentative D call: TRBD2 (5 bases). V shed 0 bases and J shed 2 bases, with 14 bases lying between them. Germline V gene data show CDR1 as LGHNA and CDR2 as YSLEER. This CDR3 region has 17 residues. CDR3 sequence: CASSQEGSSQAYNEQFF. The DNA for the CDR3 is TGCGCCAGCAGCCAAGAGGGGTCTAGCCAAGCCTACAATGAGCAGTTCTTC.

The V and J genes are TRBV4-3 and TRBJ2-3; 13 positions match TRBD2. Germline V gives CDR1 LGHNA, CDR2 YSLEER. The trim removed 0 bases at V and 3 bases at J, leaving 3 bases unmatched. This CDR3 region has 17 residues. The CDR3 sequence: CASSQDETSGRTDTQYF. The CDR3 DNA reads as TGCGCCAGCAGCCAAGATGAGACTAGCGGGAGGACAGATACGCAGTATTTT.

This rearrangement joins TRBV30 to TRBJ1-5; D not certain. V was cut by 2 bases and J by 0 bases, with 5 bases left in between. This CDR3 is built from 13 residues. Germline values: CDR1 GTSNPN, CDR2 SVGIG (reference sequence). The CDR3: CAWSQDSNQPQHF. CDR3 bases: TGTGCCTGGAGTCAGGATAGCAATCAGCCCCAGCATTTT.

This chain joins TRBV15 and TRBJ2-7, with D maybe TRBD1 (6 bases). Deletions cut 8 bases from V and 1 base from J, with 12 bases between. Looked up from germline, CDR1 is LNHNV and CDR2 is YYDKDF (reference sequence). The CDR3 has 13 residues. In DNA form, the CDR3 reads TGTGCCACCCCGAGGGGGTCGTCCTACGAGCAGTACTTC. This codes for CATPRGSSYEQYF.

The rearrangement links TRBV30 to TRBJ1-4; 8 bases are shared with TRBD1. Unmatched junction bases numbered 8, after V lost 0 bases and J lost 8 bases. The CDR3 is made up of 15 amino acids. Germline values: CDR1 GTSNPN, CDR2 SVGIG (reference sequence). CDR3 residues: CAWSVLGTGSEKLFF. The CDR3 nucleotides are TGTGCCTGGAGTGTACTGGGGACAGGTTCCGAAAAACTGTTTTTT.

This clone was detected only once. The chain carries TRBV5-6 and TRBJ1-4; perhaps TRBD1 as D (5 bases). This CDR3 is 12 amino acids long. Germline values: CDR1 SGHDT, CDR2 YYEEEE. The V end was cut by 4 bases, the J end by 8 bases, with 9 bases between. DNA of the CDR3: TGTGCCAGCAGCCAGCGACAGGAAAAACTGTTTTTT. It codes for CASSQRQEKLFF.

The chain uses TRBV6-1 and TRBJ1-6; D is unclear. Trimming removed 4 bases from V and 10 bases from J, with 20 bases in between. The CDR3 has 16 amino acids. Germline V gene lookup returns CDR1 MNHNS and CDR2 SASEGT. This CDR3 reads CASSGMWALKRSPLHF. The CDR3 DNA follows: TGTGCCAGCAGTGGGATGTGGGCCCTGAAAAGATCACCCCTCCACTTT.

The chain uses TRBV5-1 and TRBJ2-1; D perhaps matches TRBD2 (5 bases). CDR3 length: 13 residues. Germline values: CDR1 SGHRS, CDR2 YFSETQ. Trimming removed 7 bases at V and 3 bases at J, with 11 bases between. Here the CDR3 reads CASRTVVYNEQFF. The CDR3 bases are TGCGCCAGCCGGACTGTCGTCTACAATGAGCAGTTCTTC.

CDR3 sequence (DNA): TGTGCCAGCAGCTTTGCCCCGGAAGAGACCCAGTACTTC. It specifies CASSFAPEETQYF. The genes are TRBV9 and TRBJ2-5, with unresolved D. Germline assignment: CDR1 SGDLS and CDR2 YYNGEE. The length of the CDR3 is 13 residues. V lost 4 bases, J lost 3 bases, and 10 bases lay in between.

This clone was seen once. The gene calls are TRBV29-1 and TRBJ2-1; D perhaps matches TRBD2 (5 bases). This CDR3 has 15 amino acids. V was pared by 5 bases and J by 1 base, with 15 bases between. The germline V gene encodes CDR1 SQVTM and CDR2 ANQGSEA. CDR3 nucleotides: TGCAGCGTTCCTGAACTAGTCAGGTCCTACAATGAGCAGTTCTTC. Translating it yields CSVPELVRSYNEQFF.

This clone was seen just once. The genes are TRBV18 and TRBJ1-1; 10 bases are shared with TRBD1. This CDR3 spans 16 amino acids. Trimming cost V 4 bases and J 2 bases; bases outside gene matches: 7. Germline V gene data show CDR1 as KGHSH and CDR2 as LQKENI. The CDR3 loop is CASSQTRDRGNTEAFF. CDR3 nucleotides: TGTGCCAGCTCACAAACCCGGGACAGGGGTAACACTGAAGCTTTCTTT.

The chain uses TRBV29-1 and TRBJ1-2; tentative D call: TRBD1 (5 bases). The V gene lost 2 bases and the J gene lost 8 bases, with 30 bases spanning the gap. Germline assignment: CDR1 SQVTM and CDR2 ANQGSEA. The CDR3 length is 18 residues. The CDR3 is CSVEFPPGPPRCPMGYTF. The CDR3 DNA follows: TGCAGCGTTGAATTCCCCCCAGGGCCCCCGCGTTGCCCCATGGGCTACACCTTC.

This chain connects TRBV2 to TRBJ1-5; weak D call: TRBD1 (5 bases). There are 13 residues in the CDR3. Looked up from germline, CDR1 is SNHLY and CDR2 is FYNNEI. The V and J ends lost 4 bases and 4 bases respectively, with 8 bases between them. Here the CDR3 DNA reads TGTGCCAGCAGTGTTGGACAAAATCAGCCCCAGCATTTT. It specifies CASSVGQNQPQHF. The whole variable domain, filled in from reference TRBV2 and TRBJ1-5, reads EPEVTQTPSHQVTQMGQEVILRCVPISNHLYFYWYRQILGQKVEFLVSFYNNEISEKSEIFDDQFSVERPDGSNFTLKIRSTKLEDSAMYFCASSVGQNQPQHFGDGTRLSIL.

This chain joins TRBV28 and TRBJ1-4; the match to TRBD1 covers 10 bases. Germline assignment: CDR1 MDHEN and CDR2 SYDVKM. The CDR3 contains 14 residues. V was clipped by 6 bases and J by 7 bases; unmatched bases: 5. The CDR3 DNA reads as TGTGCCAGCAGGCCCGGGACAGGGGTTGAAAAACTGTTTTTT. It translates to CASRPGTGVEKLFF.

The chain links TRBV7-8 to TRBJ2-7; 7 nucleotides line up with TRBD1. Germline V gives CDR1 SGHVS, CDR2 FQNEAQ. The J segment lost 7 bases and the V segment lost 5 bases, leaving 11 bases of the junction unmatched. This CDR3 region has 14 residues. The CDR3 bases are TGTGCCAGCAGCCTCCGGGACAGTTTATATGAGCAGTACTTC. Its translation: CASSLRDSLYEQYF.

A word on this clone: One junction end disagrees with the germline gene, perhaps due to a read error. This chain links TRBV11-2 with TRBJ2-3; TRBD2 matches at 16 bases. Germline CDR1 is SGHAT and CDR2 is FQNNGV. The CDR3 spans 16 residues. The CDR3 DNA follows: TGTACCAGCAGCCAGGGACTAGCGGGAGGGATAGATACGCAGTATTTT. Translating it yields CTSSQGLAGGIDTQYF.

The rearrangement uses TRBV7-2 and TRBJ2-1, with TRBD2 matching 7 bases. CDR1 and CDR2 from the germline V gene are SGHTA and FQGNSA. The CDR3 is 15 amino acids. V shed 8 bases, J shed 6 bases, and the junction held 13 bases outside the gene matches. DNA for the CDR3: TGTGCCAGCGTCCGCCCGGGGAGGGAGGGCAATGAGCAGTTCTTC. It specifies CASVRPGREGNEQFF.

This clone was counted once. The rearrangement links TRBV5-1 to TRBJ1-1, with 7 bases lining up with TRBD1. Per the germline V gene, CDR1 is SGHRS and CDR2 is YFSETQ. V was clipped by 2 bases and J by 3 bases; unmatched bases: 7. This CDR3 is built from 15 residues. CDR3 nucleotide sequence: TGCGCCAGCAGCTTCACCGGGACAGCCTACACTGAAGCTTTCTTT. Protein sequence: CASSFTGTAYTEAFF.

The chain recombines TRBV7-8 with TRBJ1-1, with D possibly being TRBD1 (6 bases). The CDR3 spans 13 residues. V lost 4 bases to trimming and J lost 10 bases, with 16 bases between them. Germline CDR1 reads SGHVS; CDR2 reads FQNEAQ. The CDR3 bases are TGTGCCAGCAGCTCGTACAGGGTAATGGCAGCTTTCTTT. This gives the protein CASSSYRVMAAFF. Full variable domain (rest looked up from reference TRBV7-8 and TRBJ1-1): GAGVSQSPRYKVAKRGQDVALRCDPISGHVSLFWYQQALGQGPEFLTYFQNEAQLDKSGLPSDRFFAERPEGSVSTLKIQRTQQEDSAVYLCASSSYRVMAAFFGQGTRLTVV.

V usage is TRBV5-1 and J usage is TRBJ2-2; maybe TRBD2 (6 bases). The length of the CDR3 is 15 residues. Germline CDR1 reads SGHRS; CDR2 reads YFSETQ. The ends were cut back, 2 bases at V and 7 bases at J, with 15 bases in the middle. The CDR3 region is CASSFPRDFGGELFF. The CDR3 DNA sequence: TGCGCCAGCAGCTTCCCCCGGGACTTCGGCGGGGAGCTGTTTTTT.

V gene TRBV27 combines with J gene TRBJ2-3; 12 bases align to TRBD2. The CDR3 covers 19 residues. Germline values: CDR1 MNHEY, CDR2 SMNVEV (reference sequence). The ends lost 1 base at V and 0 bases at J; junction bases unmatched: 8. The CDR3 DNA follows: TGTGCCAGCAGTTTATACCTAGCGGGGGGGCTTACTAGCACAGATACGCAGTATTTT. It yields the protein CASSLYLAGGLTSTDTQYF.

The genes are TRBV18 and TRBJ1-1; D gene uncertain. The CDR3 has 13 residues. V lost 6 bases and J lost 2, with 10 bases in between. Germline-derived CDR1 and CDR2 are KGHSH and LQKENI. CDR3 in amino acids: CASSGQANTEAFF. CDR3 nucleotide sequence: TGTGCCAGCTCTGGCCAGGCTAACACTGAAGCTTTCTTT. Based on the CDR3 plus reference TRBV18 and TRBJ1-1, the full variable domain is NAGVMQNPRHLVRRRGQEARLRCSPMKGHSHVYWYRQLPEEGLKFMVYLQKENIIDESGMPKERFSAEFPKEGPSILRIQQVVRGDSAAYFCASSGQANTEAFFGQGTRLTVV.

The chain uses TRBV5-4 and TRBJ2-1; 14 bases align to TRBD2. From germline, CDR1 is SGHNT and CDR2 YYREEE (reference sequence). The trim removed 4 bases at V and 4 bases at J, leaving 7 bases unmatched. The CDR3 is 17 residues long. CDR3 region: CASSPGTSGGGYNEQFF. The CDR3 DNA sequence: TGTGCCAGCAGCCCCGGGACTAGCGGGGGAGGATACAATGAGCAGTTCTTC.

This sequence joins TRBV6-5 and TRBJ1-6; possible D gene TRBD1, 5 bases. Trimming stripped 4 bases from V and 6 bases from J, with 13 bases between. This CDR3 is 15 amino acids long. The germline V gene encodes CDR1 MNHEY and CDR2 SVGAGI. The CDR3 spells CASSFGTIGNSPLHF. CDR3 bases: TGTGCCAGCAGTTTCGGGACTATCGGTAATTCACCCCTCCACTTT.

This clone was observed a single time. The rearrangement uses TRBV23-1 and TRBJ1-2, with TRBD1 matching over 7 bases. TRBV23-1 is an ORF for which the function is uncertain. This CDR3 contains 16 residues. With 0 bases clipped from V and 7 bases from J, the junction kept 11 bases outside the gene matches. CDR3 loop: CASSQSQDRAFFGYTF. In nucleotides, the CDR3 is TGCGCCAGCAGTCAATCGCAAGACAGGGCTTTTTTTGGCTACACCTTC.

This CDR3 reads CASRGQGQETQYF. In nucleotides, the CDR3 is TGCGCCAGCAGGGGACAGGGGCAAGAGACCCAGTACTTC. This chain connects TRBV5-1 to TRBJ2-5; 10 bases fit TRBD1. The germline CDR1 and CDR2 sequences are SGHRS and YFSETQ. The CDR3 is made up of 13 amino acids. The V and J ends lost 5 bases and 2 bases, in that order; junction bases with no gene match: 0.

The CDR3 sequence is CASSVGGGYETQYF. CDR3 coding DNA: TGTGCCAGCAGCGTAGGGGGGGGGTATGAGACCCAGTACTTC. The chain joins TRBV9 to TRBJ2-5; 7 bases line up with TRBD2. CDR1 and CDR2 from the germline V gene are SGDLS and YYNGEE. With V trimmed by 0 bases and J by 5 bases, 4 bases remained unmatched. This CDR3 has 14 amino acids.

This chain connects TRBV15 to TRBJ1-1; 8 nucleotides agree with TRBD1. CDR3 size: 16 residues. CDR1 is LNHNV and CDR2 is YYDKDF in the germline V gene (reference sequence). The J segment lost 4 bases and the V segment lost 4 bases, leaving 11 bases of the junction unmatched. CDR3: CATSTTPRGRITEAFF. The DNA for the CDR3 is TGTGCCACCAGCACGACCCCCAGGGGGCGCATCACTGAAGCTTTCTTT.